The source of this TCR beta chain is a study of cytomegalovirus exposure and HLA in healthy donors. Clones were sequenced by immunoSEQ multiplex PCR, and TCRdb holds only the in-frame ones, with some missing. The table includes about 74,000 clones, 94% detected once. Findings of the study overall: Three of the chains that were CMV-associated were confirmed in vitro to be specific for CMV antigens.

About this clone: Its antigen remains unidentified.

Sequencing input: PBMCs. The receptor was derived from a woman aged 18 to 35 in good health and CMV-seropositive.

The CDR3 protein is CSAWAVLQETQYF. The CDR3, as DNA: TGCAGCGCTTGGGCCGTGCTACAAGAGACCCAGTACTTC. The chain has TRBV29-1 and TRBJ2-5; no definite D call. Per germline, CDR1 SQVTM and CDR2 ANQGSEA. The CDR3 extends over 13 amino acids. The V end was cut by 7 bases, the J end by 2 bases, with 14 bases between.